This TCR beta chain was found in a study of T cell changes during pregnancy in multiple sclerosis. Sequenced by immunoSEQ multiplex PCR; TCRdb stores in-frame clones only, minus some. Of 45,000 to 50,000 clones listed, roughly 93% are singletons. This CDR3 is 16 amino acids long. Germline V gene data show CDR1 as LNHDA and CDR2 as SQIVND (reference sequence). The V end was cut by 5 bases, the J end by 1 base, with 14 bases between. The sequence was collected from a female donor in good health, enrolled as a control in a pregnancy study. Sequenced material: CD4+ T cells from peripheral blood mononuclear cells, taken in the second trimester of pregnancy. The chain uses TRBV19 and TRBJ2-2, with no clear D. The CDR3 protein is CASSPWAPENTGELFF. DNA for the CDR3: TGTGCCAGTAGTCCTTGGGCTCCGGAGAACACCGGGGAGCTGTTTTTT.